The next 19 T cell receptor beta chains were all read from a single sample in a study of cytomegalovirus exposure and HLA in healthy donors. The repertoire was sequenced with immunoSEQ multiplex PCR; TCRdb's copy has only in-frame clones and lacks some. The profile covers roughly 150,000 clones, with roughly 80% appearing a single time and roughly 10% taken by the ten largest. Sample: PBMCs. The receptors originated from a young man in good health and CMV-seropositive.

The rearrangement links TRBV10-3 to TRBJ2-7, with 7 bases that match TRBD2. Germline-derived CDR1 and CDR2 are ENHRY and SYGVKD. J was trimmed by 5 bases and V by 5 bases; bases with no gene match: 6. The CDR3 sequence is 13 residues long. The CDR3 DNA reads TGTGCCATCAGTCCCGGGGAGGGCGACGAGCAGTACTTC. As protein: CAISPGEGDEQYF.

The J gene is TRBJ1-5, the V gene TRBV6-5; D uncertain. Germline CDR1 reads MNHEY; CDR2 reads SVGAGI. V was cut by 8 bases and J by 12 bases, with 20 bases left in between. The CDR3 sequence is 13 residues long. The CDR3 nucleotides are TGTGCCAGCTCGGGCAGGCTCGTCGAGGGCCAGCATTTT. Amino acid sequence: CASSGRLVEGQHF.

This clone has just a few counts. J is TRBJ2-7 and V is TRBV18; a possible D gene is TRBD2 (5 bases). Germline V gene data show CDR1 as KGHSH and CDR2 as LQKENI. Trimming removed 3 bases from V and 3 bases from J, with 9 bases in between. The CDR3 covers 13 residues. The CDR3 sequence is CASSPDGNYEQYF. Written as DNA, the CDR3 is TGTGCCAGCTCACCGGACGGGAACTACGAGCAGTACTTC. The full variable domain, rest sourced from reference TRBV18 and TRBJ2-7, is NAGVMQNPRHLVRRRGQEARLRCSPMKGHSHVYWYRQLPEEGLKFMVYLQKENIIDESGMPKERFSAEFPKEGPSILRIQQVVRGDSAAYFCASSPDGNYEQYFGPGTRLTVT.

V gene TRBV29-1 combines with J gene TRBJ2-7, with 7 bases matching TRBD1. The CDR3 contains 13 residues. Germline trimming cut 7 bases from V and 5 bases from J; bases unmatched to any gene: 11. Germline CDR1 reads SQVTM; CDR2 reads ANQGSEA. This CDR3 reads CSAASQGTHEQYF. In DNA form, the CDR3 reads TGCAGCGCCGCCTCACAGGGGACCCACGAGCAGTACTTC.

CDR3 amino acids: CASSHRGGQANEKLFF. The CDR3 DNA reads TGCGCCAGCAGTCATCGCGGCGGACAGGCTAATGAAAAACTGTTTTTT. J is TRBJ1-4 and V is TRBV23-1, with TRBD1 identical over 7 bases. TRBV23-1 is marked as an open reading frame, function uncertain. The CDR3 spans 16 residues. V dropped 3 bases and J dropped 3; count of bases not matched to a gene: 7.

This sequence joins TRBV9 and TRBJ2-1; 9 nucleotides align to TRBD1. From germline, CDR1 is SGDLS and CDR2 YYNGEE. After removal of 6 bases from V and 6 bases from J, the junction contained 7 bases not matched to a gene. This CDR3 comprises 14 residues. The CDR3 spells CASTEDRGVNEQFF. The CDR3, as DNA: TGTGCCAGCACAGAGGACAGGGGTGTCAATGAGCAGTTCTTC.

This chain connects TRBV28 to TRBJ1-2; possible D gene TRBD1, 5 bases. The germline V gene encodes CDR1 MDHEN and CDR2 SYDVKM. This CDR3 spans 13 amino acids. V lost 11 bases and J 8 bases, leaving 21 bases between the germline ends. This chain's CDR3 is CASQGDSRAGYTF. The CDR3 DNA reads TGTGCCTCCCAAGGGGACTCCAGAGCAGGCTACACCTTC.

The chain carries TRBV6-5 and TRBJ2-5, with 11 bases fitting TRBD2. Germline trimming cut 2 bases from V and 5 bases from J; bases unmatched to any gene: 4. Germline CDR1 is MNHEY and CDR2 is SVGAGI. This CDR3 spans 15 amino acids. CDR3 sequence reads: CASSYGLAGLETQYF. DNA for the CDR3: TGTGCCAGCAGTTACGGACTAGCGGGTCTTGAGACCCAGTACTTC.

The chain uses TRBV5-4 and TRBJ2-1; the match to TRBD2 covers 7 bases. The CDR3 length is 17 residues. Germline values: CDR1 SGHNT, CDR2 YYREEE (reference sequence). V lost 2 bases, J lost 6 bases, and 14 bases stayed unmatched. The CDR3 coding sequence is TGTGCCAGCAGCTTAGAAACGGGAGGTCTTGCGGGCAATGAGCAGTTCTTC. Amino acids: CASSLETGGLAGNEQFF.

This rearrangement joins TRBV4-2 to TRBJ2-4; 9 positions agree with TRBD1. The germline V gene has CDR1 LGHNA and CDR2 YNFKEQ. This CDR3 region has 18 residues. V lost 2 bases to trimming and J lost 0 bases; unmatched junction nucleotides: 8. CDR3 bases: TGTGCCAGCAGCCAAAAGGGGCTGGGACAGGGAGCCAAAAACATTCAGTACTTC. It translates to CASSQKGLGQGAKNIQYF.

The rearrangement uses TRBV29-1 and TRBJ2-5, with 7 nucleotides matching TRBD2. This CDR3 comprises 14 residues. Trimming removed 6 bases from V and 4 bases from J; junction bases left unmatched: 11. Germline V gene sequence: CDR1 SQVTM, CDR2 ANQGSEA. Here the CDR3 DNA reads TGCAGCGTCGGATTGAGGGGAGGGAGAGAGACCCAGTACTTC. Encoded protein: CSVGLRGGRETQYF.

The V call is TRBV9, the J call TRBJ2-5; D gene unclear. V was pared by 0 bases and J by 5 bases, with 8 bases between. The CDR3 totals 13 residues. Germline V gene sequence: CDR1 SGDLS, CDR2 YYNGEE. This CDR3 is CASSVDNGETQYF. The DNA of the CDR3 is TGTGCCAGCAGCGTAGATAACGGGGAGACCCAGTACTTC. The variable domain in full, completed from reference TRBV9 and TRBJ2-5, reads DSGVTQTPKHLITATGQRVTLRCSPRSGDLSVYWYQQSLDQGLQFLIQYYNGEERAKGNILERFSAQQFPDLHSELNLSSLELGDSALYFCASSVDNGETQYFGPGTRLLVL.

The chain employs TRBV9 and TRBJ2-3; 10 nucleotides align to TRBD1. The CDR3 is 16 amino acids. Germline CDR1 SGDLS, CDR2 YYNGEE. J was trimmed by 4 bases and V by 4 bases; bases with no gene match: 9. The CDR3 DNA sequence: TGTGCCAGCAGCATCCCGACAGGGGGCGCCGCAGATACGCAGTATTTT. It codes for CASSIPTGGAADTQYF.

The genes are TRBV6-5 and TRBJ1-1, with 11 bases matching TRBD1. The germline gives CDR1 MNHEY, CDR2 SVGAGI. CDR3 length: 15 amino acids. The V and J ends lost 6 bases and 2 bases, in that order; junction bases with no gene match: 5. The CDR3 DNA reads TGTGCCAGCAGCTCGGGACAGGGGGTTAACACTGAAGCTTTCTTT. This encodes CASSSGQGVNTEAFF.

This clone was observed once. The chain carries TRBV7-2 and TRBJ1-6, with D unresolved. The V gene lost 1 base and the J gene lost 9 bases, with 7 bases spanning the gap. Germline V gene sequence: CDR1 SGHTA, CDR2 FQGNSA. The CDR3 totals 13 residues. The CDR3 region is CASSLERVSPLHF. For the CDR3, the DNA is TGTGCCAGCAGCTTAGAACGGGTTTCACCCCTCCACTTT. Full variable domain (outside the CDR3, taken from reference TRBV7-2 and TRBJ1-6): GAGVSQSPSNKVTEKGKDVELRCDPISGHTALYWYRQSLGQGLEFLIYFQGNSAPDKSGLPSDRFSAERTGGSVSTLTIQRTQQEDSAVYLCASSLERVSPLHFGNGTRLTVT.

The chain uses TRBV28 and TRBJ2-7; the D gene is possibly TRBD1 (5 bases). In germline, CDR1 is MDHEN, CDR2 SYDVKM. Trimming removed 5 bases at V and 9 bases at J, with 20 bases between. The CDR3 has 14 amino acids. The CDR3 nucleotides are TGTGCCAGCAGTCCGCCGACAGAGTCTTCCGCGCAGTACTTC. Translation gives CASSPPTESSAQYF.

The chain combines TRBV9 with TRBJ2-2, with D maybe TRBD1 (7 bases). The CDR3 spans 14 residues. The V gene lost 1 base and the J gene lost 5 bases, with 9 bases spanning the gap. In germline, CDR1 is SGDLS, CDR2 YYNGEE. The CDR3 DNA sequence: TGTGCCAGCAGCGTACAGGGGGGAACCGGGGAGCTGTTTTTT. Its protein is CASSVQGGTGELFF. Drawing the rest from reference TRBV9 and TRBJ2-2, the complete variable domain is DSGVTQTPKHLITATGQRVTLRCSPRSGDLSVYWYQQSLDQGLQFLIQYYNGEERAKGNILERFSAQQFPDLHSELNLSSLELGDSALYFCASSVQGGTGELFFGEGSRLTVL.

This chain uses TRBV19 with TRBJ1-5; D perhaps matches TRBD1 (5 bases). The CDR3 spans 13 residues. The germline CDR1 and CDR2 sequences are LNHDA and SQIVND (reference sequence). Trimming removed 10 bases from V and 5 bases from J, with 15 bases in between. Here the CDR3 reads CAMGGGPDQPQHF. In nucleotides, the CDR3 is TGTGCCATGGGGGGGGGACCGGATCAGCCCCAGCATTTT.

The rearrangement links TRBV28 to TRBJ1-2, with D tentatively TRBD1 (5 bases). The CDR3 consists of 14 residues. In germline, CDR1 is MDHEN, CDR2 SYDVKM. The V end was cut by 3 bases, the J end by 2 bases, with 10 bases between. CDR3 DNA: TGTGCCAGCAGTTTCACCTGGACAAACTATGGCTACACCTTC. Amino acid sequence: CASSFTWTNYGYTF.